The text below deals with one T cell receptor (beta chain). This CDR3 is built from 15 residues. The germline gives CDR1 SGHVS, CDR2 FNYEAQ. Trimming removed 5 bases from V and 6 bases from J; junction bases left unmatched: 9. This sample stems from a study of blood T cell repertoires in COVID-19. Overall study: COVID-19 samples from acute and convalescent phases originated in the United States, Italy and Spain.

Original analysis: Amplified reference gene primers provided the basis for estimating nucleated cell counts. Assay used: immunoSEQ multiplex PCR; TCRdb lists only in-frame clones, some missing. Clone size and the V and J calls come from that table; the DNA yielded D and trimming. The data show hundreds of thousands of clones, around 89% seen once. This receptor was identified in a woman in her 30s with acute or convalescent COVID-19. The chain is built from TRBV7-6 and TRBJ2-1, with 8 bases fitting TRBD1. The sample was peripheral blood. The CDR3 DNA follows: TGTGCCAGCAGCCGGACAGGGTCGACCACCAATGAGCAGTTCTTC. As protein: CASSRTGSTTNEQFF. The whole variable domain, filled in from reference TRBV7-6 and TRBJ2-1, reads GAGVSQSPRYKVTKRGQDVALRCDPISGHVSLYWYRQALGQGPEFLTYFNYEAQQDKSGLPNDRFSAERPEGSISTLTIQRTEQRDSAMYRCASSRTGSTTNEQFFGPGTRLTVL.